Below are 18 T cell receptor beta chains sequenced from a single sample in a study of T cell changes during pregnancy in multiple sclerosis. Using immunoSEQ multiplex PCR, the repertoire was profiled, and TCRdb retains in-frame clones only, with some absent. The sample lists about 51,000 clones; 94% were seen once. Sequencing was performed on CD4+ T cells from peripheral blood mononuclear cells, taken in the second trimester of pregnancy. The receptors stem from a female donor with multiple sclerosis, enrolled in a pregnancy study.

The chain couples TRBV30 to TRBJ1-1; the D is unclear. Germline-derived CDR1 and CDR2 are GTSNPN and SVGIG (reference sequence). Trimming took off 4 bases at V and 5 bases at J, with 11 bases between the two ends. This CDR3 contains 12 residues. CDR3 in amino acids: CAWIASRTEAFF. In nucleotides, the CDR3 is TGTGCCTGGATTGCCTCTCGGACTGAAGCTTTCTTT.

V and J are TRBV14 and TRBJ1-1, with D perhaps TRBD1 (5 bases). Germline V gene lookup returns CDR1 SGHDN and CDR2 FVKESK. Trimming removed 0 bases at V and 7 bases at J, with 9 bases between. The CDR3 sequence is 13 residues long. CDR3 protein: CASSQEGRGEAFF. The CDR3 region has the DNA TGTGCCAGCAGCCAAGAGGGGCGTGGTGAAGCTTTCTTT.

The rearrangement joins TRBV19 to TRBJ1-5; 7 bases are a match to TRBD1. This CDR3 spans 13 amino acids. V lost 7 bases to trimming and J lost 2 bases; unmatched junction nucleotides: 2. The germline CDR1 and CDR2 sequences are LNHDA and SQIVND (reference sequence). The CDR3 loop reads CASTDRGNQPQHF. In nucleotides, the CDR3 is TGTGCCAGTACCGACAGGGGCAATCAGCCCCAGCATTTT.

J is TRBJ1-2 and V is TRBV15, with TRBD1 matching 12 bases. The CDR3 runs 15 residues. Germline loops: CDR1 LNHNV, CDR2 YYDKDF (reference sequence). V shed 1 base, J shed 7 bases, and the junction held 4 bases outside the gene matches. The CDR3 region is CATSRAGQGAGGYTF. The CDR3 region has the DNA TGTGCCACCAGCAGAGCGGGACAGGGGGCAGGTGGCTACACCTTC.

The rearrangement uses TRBV6-5 and TRBJ2-3; TRBD2 agrees at 8 bases. The CDR3 extends over 15 amino acids. J lost 2 bases, V lost 5 bases, and 6 bases had no gene match. Germline V CDR1 and CDR2: MNHEY, SVGAGI. The CDR3, as DNA: TGTGCCAGCAGTCGTCGGGGGGGAAACACAGATACGCAGTATTTT. This translates into CASSRRGGNTDTQYF.

This clone came up once. The rearrangement links TRBV2 to TRBJ1-5, with D tentatively TRBD1 (5 bases). The V end was cut by 7 bases, the J end by 2 bases, with 12 bases between. The germline V gene encodes CDR1 SNHLY and CDR2 FYNNEI. There are 14 residues in the CDR3. CDR3 sequence: CASNWAGRNQPQHF. CDR3 DNA sequence: TGTGCCAGCAATTGGGCAGGGCGCAATCAGCCCCAGCATTTT.

This chain links TRBV19 with TRBJ2-1; TRBD1 is a possible D gene (6 bases). V was trimmed by 2 bases and J by 7 bases, leaving 18 bases between them. The CDR3 totals 16 residues. Germline lookup yields CDR1 LNHDA and CDR2 SQIVND (reference sequence). CDR3 coding DNA: TGTGCCAGTAGTATAACAGGGAGAGGTGGATCTAATGAGCAGTTCTTC. Its protein is CASSITGRGGSNEQFF.

This chain links TRBV30 with TRBJ1-1; perhaps TRBD1 as D (5 bases). Trimming took off 1 base at V and 4 bases at J, with 10 bases between the two ends. Looked up from germline, CDR1 is GTSNPN and CDR2 is SVGIG (reference sequence). CDR3 length: 13 residues. This chain's CDR3 is CAWSEWGVTEAFF. For the CDR3, the DNA is TGTGCCTGGAGTGAATGGGGGGTCACTGAAGCTTTCTTT.

The chain recombines TRBV19 with TRBJ2-7, with a possible D match to TRBD1 (6 bases). Germline CDR1 and CDR2: LNHDA and SQIVND (reference sequence). The CDR3 loop spans 13 amino acids. Trimming took 3 bases from V and 4 from J, leaving 10 bases between them. Here the CDR3 DNA reads TGTGCCAGTAGTATCAACAGGGCTTACGAGCAGTACTTC. Protein sequence: CASSINRAYEQYF.

The genes are TRBV7-2 and TRBJ2-1, with unresolved D. The CDR3 consists of 13 residues. V gave up 1 base and J gave up 8 bases, with 9 bases separating them. Germline V gene data show CDR1 as SGHTA and CDR2 as FQGNSA. This CDR3 reads CASSLGASDEQFF. In DNA form, the CDR3 reads TGTGCCAGCAGCTTAGGAGCGTCTGATGAGCAGTTCTTC.

This clone appeared once. The chain combines TRBV7-2 with TRBJ2-7; 11 bases map to TRBD1. The CDR3 consists of 17 residues. The J segment lost 0 bases and the V segment lost 5 bases, leaving 9 bases of the junction unmatched. Germline loops: CDR1 SGHTA, CDR2 FQGNSA. CDR3: CASSRTGGSPSSYEQYF. The DNA for the CDR3 is TGTGCCAGCAGCCGGACAGGGGGCTCCCCAAGCTCCTACGAGCAGTACTTC.

This clone appeared a single time. The chain combines TRBV15 with TRBJ2-1; 10 bases are shared with TRBD2. The germline V gene has CDR1 LNHNV and CDR2 YYDKDF (reference sequence). The CDR3 spans 16 residues. V shed 5 bases and J 6 bases; nucleotides not matched to a gene: 10. CDR3 loop: CATSGHTSGEPNEQFF. CDR3 bases: TGTGCCACCAGCGGGCATACTAGCGGGGAACCCAATGAGCAGTTCTTC. The variable domain in full, with the rest retrieved from reference TRBV15 and TRBJ2-1, is DAMVIQNPRYQVTQFGKPVTLSCSQTLNHNVMYWYQQKSSQAPKLLFHYYDKDFNNEADTPDNFQSRRPNTSFCFLDIRSPGLGDTAMYLCATSGHTSGEPNEQFFGPGTRLTVL.

The CDR3 sequence: CASSIGDSYSNQPQHF. DNA for the CDR3: TGTGCCAGTAGTATAGGCGACTCCTATAGCAATCAGCCCCAGCATTTT. The chain links TRBV19 to TRBJ1-5; D ambiguous. Between the trimmed V and J ends, which lost 1 base and 0 bases, there was a span of 10 bases. The CDR3 extends over 16 amino acids. Germline-derived CDR1 and CDR2 are LNHDA and SQIVND (reference sequence). Full variable domain (rest looked up from reference TRBV19 and TRBJ1-5): DGGITQSPKYLFRKEGQNVTLSCEQNLNHDAMYWYRQDPGQGLRLIYYSQIVNDFQKGDIAEGYSVSREKKESFPLTVTSAQKNPTAFYLCASSIGDSYSNQPQHFGDGTRLSIL.

This chain uses TRBV7-2 with TRBJ1-1, with D possibly matching TRBD1 (5 bases). V was trimmed by 0 bases and J by 7 bases, leaving 9 bases between them. The CDR3 runs 13 residues. CDR1 is SGHTA, CDR2 FQGNSA, per germline. CDR3: CASSLAGEGEAFF. The CDR3, as DNA: TGTGCCAGCAGCTTAGCGGGGGAGGGTGAAGCTTTCTTT. The whole variable domain, filled in from reference TRBV7-2 and TRBJ1-1, reads GAGVSQSPSNKVTEKGKDVELRCDPISGHTALYWYRQSLGQGLEFLIYFQGNSAPDKSGLPSDRFSAERTGGSVSTLTIQRTQQEDSAVYLCASSLAGEGEAFFGQGTRLTVV.

The chain has TRBV5-6 and TRBJ1-2; 7 bases are shared with TRBD1. V lost 4 bases to trimming and J lost 4 bases; unmatched junction nucleotides: 13. This CDR3 region has 16 residues. Germline values: CDR1 SGHDT, CDR2 YYEEEE. This CDR3 is CASSPTWDSSSYGYTF. CDR3 bases: TGTGCCAGCAGCCCGACCTGGGACAGTTCATCCTATGGCTACACCTTC.

This chain links TRBV9 with TRBJ2-5; TRBD2 might be the D (5 bases). V lost 4 bases and J 5 bases, leaving 18 bases between the germline ends. This CDR3 comprises 15 residues. Germline CDR1 is SGDLS and CDR2 is YYNGEE. This chain's CDR3 is CASSPSGGRGETQYF. The CDR3 nucleotides are TGTGCCAGCAGCCCGTCCGGTGGACGCGGGGAGACCCAGTACTTC.

The chain is built from TRBV6-5 and TRBJ1-4; the match to TRBD1 covers 8 bases. Germline CDR1 is MNHEY and CDR2 is SVGAGI. V shed 7 bases, J shed 7 bases, and the junction held 8 bases outside the gene matches. CDR3 length equals 14 residues. This chain's CDR3 is CASKRQGLGEKLFF. The CDR3 DNA sequence: TGTGCCAGCAAAAGACAGGGGCTCGGTGAAAAACTGTTTTTT.

V is TRBV7-9 and J is TRBJ2-1; TRBD1 aligns across 8 bases. Per germline, CDR1 SEHNR and CDR2 FQNEAQ (reference sequence). CDR3 length equals 16 residues. J was trimmed by 8 bases and V by 3 bases; bases with no gene match: 12. The CDR3 region is CASSFLAAGGFDEQFF. DNA for the CDR3: TGTGCCAGCAGCTTCTTGGCGGCAGGGGGCTTCGATGAGCAGTTCTTC.